This TCR beta chain was sequenced in a study of CD8+ T cells in alopecia areata. The germline V gene has CDR1 MDHEN and CDR2 SYDVKM. This CDR3 comprises 13 residues. V lost 1 base and J lost 5, with 9 bases in between. Study results and caveats: Sequenced scalp T cells also include alphabeta T cells resident in normal skin. Many of the expanded lesional clones endured in scalp and blood while on tofacitinib. Higher clonality was seen in lesional scalp than in normal scalp, especially in alopecia totalis/universalis. Scalp clonality and expanded CD8+ clones among the top 100 were significantly decreased by tofacitinib.

Sequencing relied on a cDNA template that was reverse transcribed from extracted RNA. The repertoire was sequenced with immunoSEQ multiplex PCR; TCRdb's copy has only in-frame clones and lacks some. The top ten clones hold approximately 1.2% of a sample with about 190,000 clones, approximately 67% of them seen once. Treatment noted: oral pan-JAK inhibitor, 5-10 mg twice daily. This clone showed up just a few times. Antigen specificity is unknown. The receptor comes from a human donor with alopecia areata. The material sequenced was CD4+ T cells sorted from blood, taken around week 50, from a patient treated with tofacitinib. This chain connects TRBV28 to TRBJ2-7; possible D gene TRBD1, 6 bases. CDR3 DNA: TGTGCCAGCAGTTTATTTCAGGGGAACGAGCAGTACTTC. Amino acids: CASSLFQGNEQYF.